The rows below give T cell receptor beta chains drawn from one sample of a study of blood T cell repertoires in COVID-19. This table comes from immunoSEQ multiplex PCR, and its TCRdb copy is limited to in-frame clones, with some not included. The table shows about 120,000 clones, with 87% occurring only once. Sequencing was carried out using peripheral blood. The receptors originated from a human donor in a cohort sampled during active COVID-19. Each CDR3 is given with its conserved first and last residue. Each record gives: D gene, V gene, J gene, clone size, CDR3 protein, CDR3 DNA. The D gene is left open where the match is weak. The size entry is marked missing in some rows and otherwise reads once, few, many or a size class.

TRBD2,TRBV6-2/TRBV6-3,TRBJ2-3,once,CASSRGTSGADTQYF,TGTGCCAGCAGCCGAGGGACTAGCGGGGCAGATACGCAGTATTTT
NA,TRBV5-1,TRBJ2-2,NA,CASRAEVNTGELFF,TGCGCCAGCAGGGCTGAGGTGAACACCGGGGAGCTGTTTTTT
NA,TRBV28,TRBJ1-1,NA,CASSFQGSMNTEAFF,TGTGCCAGCAGTTTCCAAGGGAGTATGAACACTGAAGCTTTCTTT
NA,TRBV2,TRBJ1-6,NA,CASRDPTRGNSPLHF,TGTGCCAGCAGGGACCCTACCCGGGGTAATTCACCCCTCCACTTT
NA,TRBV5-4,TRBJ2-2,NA,CASRPGETGELFF,TGTGCCAGCAGGCCCGGGGAGACCGGGGAGCTGTTTTTT
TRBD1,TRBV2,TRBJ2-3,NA,CASSHRTGRDTQYF,TGTGCCAGCAGCCACCGGACAGGTCGAGATACGCAGTATTTT
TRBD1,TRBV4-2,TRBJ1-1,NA,CASSQTGGPTHTEAFF,TGTGCCAGCAGCCAAACAGGGGGCCCTACGCACACTGAAGCTTTCTTT
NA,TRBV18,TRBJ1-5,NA,CASSPRSGFDQPQHF,TGTGCCAGCTCACCCCGATCAGGGTTCGATCAGCCCCAGCATTTT
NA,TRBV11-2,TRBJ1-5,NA,CASSPGVSNQPQHF,TGTGCCAGCAGTCCGGGGGTAAGCAATCAGCCCCAGCATTTT
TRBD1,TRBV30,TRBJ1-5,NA,CAWSHDRGHSNQPQHF,TGTGCCTGGAGTCACGACAGGGGACATAGCAATCAGCCCCAGCATTTT
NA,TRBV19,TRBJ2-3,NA,CASSLGRGTDTQYF,TGTGCCAGTAGTTTAGGACGGGGCACAGATACGCAGTATTTT
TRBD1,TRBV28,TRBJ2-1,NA,CASSSGTGSIREQFF,TGTGCCAGCAGCTCCGGGACAGGGAGTATCCGGGAGCAGTTCTTC
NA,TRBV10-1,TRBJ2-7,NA,CASSDTGDRGEQYF,TGCGCCAGCAGTGATACGGGGGATCGGGGCGAGCAGTACTTC
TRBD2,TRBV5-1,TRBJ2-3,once,CASSRTSGGPPGTDTQYF,TGCGCCAGCAGCCGTACTAGCGGGGGGCCCCCTGGCACAGATACGCAGTATTTT
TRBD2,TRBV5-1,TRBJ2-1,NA,CATTSSGGPYNEQFF,TGCGCCACGACCTCTAGCGGGGGGCCCTACAATGAGCAGTTCTTC
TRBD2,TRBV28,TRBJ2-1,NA,CASSPSGRAGNEQFF,TGTGCCAGCAGTCCTAGCGGGAGGGCCGGCAATGAGCAGTTCTTC
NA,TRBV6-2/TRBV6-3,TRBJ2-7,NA,CASSYGHLSYEQYF,TGTGCCAGCAGTTACGGGCACCTCTCCTACGAGCAGTACTTC
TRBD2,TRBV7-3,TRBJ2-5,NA,CASSLNGLADQETQYF,TGTGCCAGCAGCTTAAATGGACTAGCGGACCAAGAGACCCAGTACTTC
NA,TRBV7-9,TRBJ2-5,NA,CASSRAPEETQYF,TGTGCCAGCAGCCGAGCCCCCGAAGAGACCCAGTACTTC
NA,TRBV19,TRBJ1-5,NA,CASSWGLNQPQHF,TGTGCCAGTAGTTGGGGGCTTAATCAGCCCCAGCATTTT
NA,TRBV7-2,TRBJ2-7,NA,CASSAQGAGAYYEQYF,TGTGCCAGCAGCGCCCAAGGAGCGGGCGCCTACTACGAGCAGTACTTC
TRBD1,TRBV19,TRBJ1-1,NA,CASNSRDRGLNTEAFF,TGTGCCAGTAACTCCCGGGACAGGGGCCTGAACACTGAAGCTTTCTTT
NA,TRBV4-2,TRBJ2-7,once,CASSQDRGYEQYF,TGTGCCAGCAGCCAAGATAGAGGTTACGAGCAGTACTTC
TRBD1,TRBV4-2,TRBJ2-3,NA,CASSTGQGAENTQYF,TGTGCCAGCAGCACGGGACAGGGGGCAGAAAATACGCAGTATTTT
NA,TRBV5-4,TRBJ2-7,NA,CASSPTASTTYEQYF,TGTGCCAGCAGCCCGACGGCTAGTACCACCTACGAGCAGTACTTC
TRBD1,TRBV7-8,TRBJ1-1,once,CARENRGRGKDTEAFF,TGTGCCAGGGAAAACAGGGGGCGCGGGAAGGACACTGAAGCTTTCTTT
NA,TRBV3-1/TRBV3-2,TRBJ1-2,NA,CASSQEWSYGYTF,TGTGCCAGCAGCCAAGAGTGGAGCTATGGCTACACCTTC
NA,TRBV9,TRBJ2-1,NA,CASSVEQGSDEQFF,TGTGCCAGCAGCGTCGAACAGGGTAGCGATGAGCAGTTCTTC
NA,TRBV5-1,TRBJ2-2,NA,CASSLAGQGTGELFF,TGCGCCAGCAGCTTGGCAGGGCAAGGCACCGGGGAGCTGTTTTTT
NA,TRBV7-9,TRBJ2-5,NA,CASSRPSGRETQYF,TGTGCCAGCAGCCGCCCGAGCGGCCGAGAGACCCAGTACTTC
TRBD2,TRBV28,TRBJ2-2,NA,CASSSGLAGVTGELFF,TGTGCCAGCAGTTCGGGACTAGCGGGGGTTACCGGGGAGCTGTTTTTT
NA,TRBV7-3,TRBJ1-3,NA,CASSSVQGNTIYF,TGTGCCAGCAGCTCCGTGCAGGGAAACACCATATATTTT
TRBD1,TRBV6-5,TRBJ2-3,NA,CASRDRTPDTQYF,TGTGCCAGCAGGGACAGGACGCCAGATACGCAGTATTTT
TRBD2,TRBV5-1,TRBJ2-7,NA,CASSLSGSSYEQYF,TGCGCCAGCAGCCTGAGCGGGAGCTCCTACGAGCAGTACTTC
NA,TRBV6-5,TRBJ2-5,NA,CASTSHGSRGETQYF,TGTGCCAGCACTTCTCACGGGTCTAGGGGCGAGACCCAGTACTTC
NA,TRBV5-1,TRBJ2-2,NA,CASSFRQGGLNTGELFF,TGCGCCAGCAGCTTCAGGCAGGGGGGACTGAACACCGGGGAGCTGTTTTTT
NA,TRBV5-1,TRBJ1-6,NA,CASSLGSSYNSPLHF,TGCGCCAGCAGTTTGGGCAGCTCCTATAATTCACCCCTCCACTTT
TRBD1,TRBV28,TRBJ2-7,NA,CASSPRDRGLGEQYF,TGTGCCAGCAGTCCGCGGGACAGGGGTTTAGGGGAGCAGTACTTC
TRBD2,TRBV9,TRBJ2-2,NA,CASSVGASGRVGELFF,TGTGCCAGCAGCGTAGGGGCTAGCGGGAGAGTCGGGGAGCTGTTTTTT
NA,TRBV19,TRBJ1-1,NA,CASSRPPNTEAFF,TGTGCCAGTAGTAGGCCCCCTAACACTGAAGCTTTCTTT
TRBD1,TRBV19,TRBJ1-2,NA,CASSPGTVNGYTF,TGTGCCAGTAGCCCAGGGACAGTCAACGGCTACACCTTC
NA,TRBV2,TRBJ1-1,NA,CASKDNLNTEAFF,TGTGCCAGCAAAGACAACTTGAACACTGAAGCTTTCTTT
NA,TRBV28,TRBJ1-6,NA,CASSFLVVRSYNSPLHF,TGTGCCAGCAGTTTCCTAGTTGTGCGCTCCTATAATTCACCCCTCCACTTT
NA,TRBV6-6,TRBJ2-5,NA,CASSYSRGQETQYF,TGTGCCAGCAGTTACTCGAGGGGGCAAGAGACCCAGTACTTC
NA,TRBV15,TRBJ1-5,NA,CATSRDQSNQPQHF,TGTGCCACCAGCAGAGATCAGTCCAATCAGCCCCAGCATTTT
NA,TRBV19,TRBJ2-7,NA,CASSQAWGHSYEQYF,TGTGCCAGTTCCCAGGCATGGGGCCACTCCTACGAGCAGTACTTC
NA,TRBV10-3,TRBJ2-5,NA,CAISRQGETQYF,TGTGCCATCAGTCGGCAGGGAGAGACCCAGTACTTC
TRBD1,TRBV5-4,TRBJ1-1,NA,CASSSAGQGLINTEAFF,TGTGCCAGCAGCTCGGCGGGACAGGGACTTATCAACACTGAAGCTTTCTTT
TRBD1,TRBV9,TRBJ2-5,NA,CASSVGTGLYQETQYF,TGTGCCAGCAGCGTAGGGACAGGCCTGTACCAAGAGACCCAGTACTTC
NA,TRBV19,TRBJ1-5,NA,CASSIVRGHQSNQPQHF,TGTGCCAGTAGTATAGTACGGGGACACCAAAGCAATCAGCCCCAGCATTTT
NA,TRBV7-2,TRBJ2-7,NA,CASSIHYEQYF,TGTGCCAGCAGCATTCACTACGAGCAGTACTTC
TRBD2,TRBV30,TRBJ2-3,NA,CAWSVTSGYTDTQYF,TGTGCCTGGAGTGTTACTAGCGGGTATACAGATACGCAGTATTTT
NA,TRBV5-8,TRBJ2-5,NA,CASSYRGARETQYF,TGTGCCAGCAGCTATCGGGGGGCAAGGGAGACCCAGTACTTC
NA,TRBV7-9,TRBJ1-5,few,CASSSGGMNQPQHF,TGTGCCAGCAGCTCCGGGGGTATGAATCAGCCCCAGCATTTT
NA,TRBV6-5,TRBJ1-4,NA,CASSYRGGDEKLFF,TGTGCCAGCAGTTATCGAGGGGGGGACGAAAAACTGTTTTTT